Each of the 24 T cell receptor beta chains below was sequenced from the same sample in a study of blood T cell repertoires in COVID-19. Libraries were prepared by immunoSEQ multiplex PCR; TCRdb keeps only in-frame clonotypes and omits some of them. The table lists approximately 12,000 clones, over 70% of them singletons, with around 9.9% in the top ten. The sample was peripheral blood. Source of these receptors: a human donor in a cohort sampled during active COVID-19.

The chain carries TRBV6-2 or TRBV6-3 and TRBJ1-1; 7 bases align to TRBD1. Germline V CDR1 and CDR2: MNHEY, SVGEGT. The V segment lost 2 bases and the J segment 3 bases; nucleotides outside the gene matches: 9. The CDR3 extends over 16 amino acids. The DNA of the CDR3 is TGTGCCAGCAGTTACGCTACAGGGGTTGGAGACACTGAAGCTTTCTTT. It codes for CASSYATGVGDTEAFF.

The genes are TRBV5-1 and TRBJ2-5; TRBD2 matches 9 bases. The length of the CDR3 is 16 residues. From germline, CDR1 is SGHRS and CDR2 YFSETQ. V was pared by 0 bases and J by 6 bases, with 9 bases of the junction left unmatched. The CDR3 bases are TGCGCCAGCAGCTTGGTTGGTAGCGGGGGTCTCAAGACCCAGTACTTC. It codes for CASSLVGSGGLKTQYF.

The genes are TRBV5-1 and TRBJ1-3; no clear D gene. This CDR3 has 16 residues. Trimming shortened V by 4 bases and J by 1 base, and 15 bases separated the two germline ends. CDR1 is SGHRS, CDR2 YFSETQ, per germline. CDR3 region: CASSPVSSGSGNTIYF. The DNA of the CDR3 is TGCGCCAGCAGCCCTGTGTCGTCGGGTTCTGGAAACACCATATATTTT.

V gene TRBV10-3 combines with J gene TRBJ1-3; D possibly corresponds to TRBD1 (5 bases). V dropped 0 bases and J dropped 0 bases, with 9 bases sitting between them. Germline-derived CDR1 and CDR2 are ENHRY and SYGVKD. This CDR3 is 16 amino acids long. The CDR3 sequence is CAISESVGGSGNTIYF. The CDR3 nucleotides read TGTGCCATCAGTGAGTCCGTGGGGGGCTCTGGAAACACCATATATTTT.

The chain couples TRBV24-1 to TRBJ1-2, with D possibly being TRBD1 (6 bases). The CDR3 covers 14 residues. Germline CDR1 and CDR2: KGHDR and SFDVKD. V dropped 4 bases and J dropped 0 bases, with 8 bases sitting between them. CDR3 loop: CATSEGQPNYGYTF. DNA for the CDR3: TGTGCCACCAGTGAAGGACAGCCTAACTATGGCTACACCTTC.

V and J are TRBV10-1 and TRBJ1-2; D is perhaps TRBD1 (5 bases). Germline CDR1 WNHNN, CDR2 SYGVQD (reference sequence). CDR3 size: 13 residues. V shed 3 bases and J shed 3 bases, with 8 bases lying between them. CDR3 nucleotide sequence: TGCGCCAGCAGTGAAGCCAGGGACTATGGCTACACCTTC. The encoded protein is CASSEARDYGYTF.

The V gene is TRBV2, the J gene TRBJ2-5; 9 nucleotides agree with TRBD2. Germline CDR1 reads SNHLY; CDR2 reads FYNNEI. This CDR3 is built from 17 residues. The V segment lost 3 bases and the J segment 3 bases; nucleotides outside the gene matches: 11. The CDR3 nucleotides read TGTGCCAGCAGTGATGGTCTAGCGGGGAGCCATAAAGAGACCCAGTACTTC. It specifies CASSDGLAGSHKETQYF.

The CDR3 loop is CASSARDSGRYF. As DNA, the CDR3 is TGTGCCAGCAGCGCTAGGGACAGCGGGCGGTATTTT. V usage is TRBV7-3 and J usage is TRBJ2-3, with a weak D call TRBD1 (7 bases). From germline, CDR1 is SGHTA and CDR2 FQGTGA. This CDR3 is 12 amino acids long. V shed 5 bases and J shed 14 bases, with 17 bases lying between them.

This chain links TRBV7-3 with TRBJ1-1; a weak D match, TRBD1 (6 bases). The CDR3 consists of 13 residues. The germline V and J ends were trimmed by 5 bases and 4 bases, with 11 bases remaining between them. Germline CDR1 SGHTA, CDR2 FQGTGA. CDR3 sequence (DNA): TGTGCCAGCAGCCAACAGGGATCCACTGAAGCTTTCTTT. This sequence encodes CASSQQGSTEAFF.

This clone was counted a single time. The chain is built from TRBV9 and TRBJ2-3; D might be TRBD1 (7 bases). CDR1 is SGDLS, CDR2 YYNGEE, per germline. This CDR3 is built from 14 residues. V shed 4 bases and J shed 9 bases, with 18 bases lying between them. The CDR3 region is CASSTSGGLDTQYF. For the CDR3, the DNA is TGTGCCAGCAGCACCTCAGGGGGGCTCGACACGCAGTATTTT. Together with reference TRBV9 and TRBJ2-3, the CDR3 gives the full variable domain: DSGVTQTPKHLITATGQRVTLRCSPRSGDLSVYWYQQSLDQGLQFLIQYYNGEERAKGNILERFSAQQFPDLHSELNLSSLELGDSALYFCASSTSGGLDTQYFGPGTRLTVL.

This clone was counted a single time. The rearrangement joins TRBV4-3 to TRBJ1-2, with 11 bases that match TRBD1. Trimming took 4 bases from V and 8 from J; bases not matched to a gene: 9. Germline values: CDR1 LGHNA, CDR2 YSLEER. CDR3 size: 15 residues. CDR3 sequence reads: CASSLTGTGGRGYTF. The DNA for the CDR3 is TGCGCCAGCAGCCTCACCGGGACAGGGGGAAGGGGCTACACCTTC.

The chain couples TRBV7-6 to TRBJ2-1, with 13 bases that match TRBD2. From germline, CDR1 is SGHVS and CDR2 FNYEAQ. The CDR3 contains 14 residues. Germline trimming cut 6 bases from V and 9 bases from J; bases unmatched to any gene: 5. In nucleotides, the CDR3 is TGTGCCAGCAGTTCCGGGACTAGCGGGACTGAGCAGTTCTTC. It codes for CASSSGTSGTEQFF.

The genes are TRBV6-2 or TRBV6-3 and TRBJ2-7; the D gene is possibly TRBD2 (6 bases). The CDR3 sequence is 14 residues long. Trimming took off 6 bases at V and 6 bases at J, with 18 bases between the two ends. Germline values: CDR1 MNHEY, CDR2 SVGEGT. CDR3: CASSRGLLFVEQYF. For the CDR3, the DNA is TGTGCCAGCAGCCGGGGACTCCTTTTTGTCGAGCAGTACTTC.

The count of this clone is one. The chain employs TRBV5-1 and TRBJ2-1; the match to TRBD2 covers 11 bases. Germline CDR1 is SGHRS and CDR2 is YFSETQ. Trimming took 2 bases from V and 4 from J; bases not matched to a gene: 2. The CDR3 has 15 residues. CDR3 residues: CASSLLAGAYNEQFF. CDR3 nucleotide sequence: TGCGCCAGCAGCTTACTAGCGGGGGCGTACAATGAGCAGTTCTTC.

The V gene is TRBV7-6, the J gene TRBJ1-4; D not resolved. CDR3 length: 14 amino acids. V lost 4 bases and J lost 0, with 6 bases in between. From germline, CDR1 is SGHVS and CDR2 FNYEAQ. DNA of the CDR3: TGTGCCAGCAGCTCCCACTCAACTAATGAAAAACTGTTTTTT. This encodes CASSSHSTNEKLFF.

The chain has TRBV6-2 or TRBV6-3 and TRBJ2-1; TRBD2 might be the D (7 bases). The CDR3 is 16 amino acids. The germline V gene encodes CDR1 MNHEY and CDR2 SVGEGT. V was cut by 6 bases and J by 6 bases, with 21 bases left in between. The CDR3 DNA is TGTGCCAGCAGCACCTGGAGGGGGGGACCAGTCAATGAGCAGTTCTTC. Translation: CASSTWRGGPVNEQFF.

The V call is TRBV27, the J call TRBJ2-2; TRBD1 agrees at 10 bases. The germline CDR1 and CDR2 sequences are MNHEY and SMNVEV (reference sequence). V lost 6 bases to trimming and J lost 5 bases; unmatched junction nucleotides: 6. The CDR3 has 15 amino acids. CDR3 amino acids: CASRPTGGLTGELFF. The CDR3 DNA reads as TGTGCCAGCAGGCCGACAGGGGGCTTAACCGGGGAGCTGTTTTTT.

CDR3 coding DNA: TGTGCCAGTAGTATGTACATCCCGTACATATCCAACTATGGCTACACCTTC. The encoded protein is CASSMYIPYISNYGYTF. This chain joins TRBV19 and TRBJ1-2, with D unclear. The CDR3 runs 17 residues. Trimming cost V 3 bases and J 2 bases, with 19 bases left between them. Germline CDR1 LNHDA, CDR2 SQIVND (reference sequence).

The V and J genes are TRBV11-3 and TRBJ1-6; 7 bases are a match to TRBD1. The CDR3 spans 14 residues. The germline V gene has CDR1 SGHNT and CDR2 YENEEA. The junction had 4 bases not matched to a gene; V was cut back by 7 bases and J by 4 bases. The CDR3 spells CASTSTGYNSPLHF. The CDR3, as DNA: TGTGCCAGCACCTCGACAGGGTATAATTCACCCCTCCACTTT.

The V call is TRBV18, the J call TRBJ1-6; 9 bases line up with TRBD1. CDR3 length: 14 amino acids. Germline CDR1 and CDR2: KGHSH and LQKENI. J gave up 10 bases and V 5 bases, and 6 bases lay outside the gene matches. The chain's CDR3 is CASSRGQGNSPLHF. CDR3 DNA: TGTGCCAGCTCAAGGGGACAGGGTAACTCACCCCTCCACTTT.

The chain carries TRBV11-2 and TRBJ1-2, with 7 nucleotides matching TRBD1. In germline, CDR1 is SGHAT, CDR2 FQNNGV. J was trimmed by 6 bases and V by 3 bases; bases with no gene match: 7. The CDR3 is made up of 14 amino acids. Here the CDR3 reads CASSLGKGGHGYTF. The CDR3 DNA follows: TGTGCCAGCAGCTTGGGAAAAGGGGGCCATGGCTACACCTTC.

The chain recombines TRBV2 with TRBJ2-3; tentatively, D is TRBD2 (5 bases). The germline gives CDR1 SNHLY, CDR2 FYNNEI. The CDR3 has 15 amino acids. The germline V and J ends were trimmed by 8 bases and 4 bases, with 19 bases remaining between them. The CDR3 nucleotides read TGTGCCAGCGCATTCCGGCTAGCTCTACCAGATACGCAGTATTTT. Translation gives CASAFRLALPDTQYF.

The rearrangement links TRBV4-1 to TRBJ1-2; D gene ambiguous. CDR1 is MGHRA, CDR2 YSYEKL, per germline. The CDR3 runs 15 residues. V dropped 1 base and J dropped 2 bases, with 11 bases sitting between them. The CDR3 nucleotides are TGCGCCAGCAGCCAAGCTCGGGGTCTGAACTATGGCTACACCTTC. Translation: CASSQARGLNYGYTF.

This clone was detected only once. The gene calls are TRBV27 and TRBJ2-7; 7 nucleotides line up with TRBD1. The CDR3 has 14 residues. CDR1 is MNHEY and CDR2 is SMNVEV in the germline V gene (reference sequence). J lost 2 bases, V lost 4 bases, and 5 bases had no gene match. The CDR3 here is CASSSIGTAYEQYF. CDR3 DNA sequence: TGTGCCAGCAGTTCGATCGGGACAGCCTACGAGCAGTACTTC.